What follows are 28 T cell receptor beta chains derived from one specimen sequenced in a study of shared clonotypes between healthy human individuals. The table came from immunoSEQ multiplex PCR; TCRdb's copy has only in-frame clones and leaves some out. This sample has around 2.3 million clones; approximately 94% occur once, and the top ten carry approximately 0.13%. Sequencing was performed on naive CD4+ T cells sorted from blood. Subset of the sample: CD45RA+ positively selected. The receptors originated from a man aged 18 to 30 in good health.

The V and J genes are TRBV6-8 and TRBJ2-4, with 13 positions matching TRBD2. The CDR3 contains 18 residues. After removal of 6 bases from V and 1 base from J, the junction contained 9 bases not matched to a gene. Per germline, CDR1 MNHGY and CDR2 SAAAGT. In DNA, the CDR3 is TGTGCCAGCAGACATATACGGACTAGCGGGAGTGCCAAAAACATTCAGTACTTC. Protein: CASRHIRTSGSAKNIQYF.

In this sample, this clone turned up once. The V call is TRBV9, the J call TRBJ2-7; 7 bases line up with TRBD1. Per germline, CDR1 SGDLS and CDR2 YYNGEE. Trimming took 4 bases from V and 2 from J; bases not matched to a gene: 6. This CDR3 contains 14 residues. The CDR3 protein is CASSISGTAYEQYF. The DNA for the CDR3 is TGTGCCAGCAGCATTTCCGGGACAGCCTACGAGCAGTACTTC.

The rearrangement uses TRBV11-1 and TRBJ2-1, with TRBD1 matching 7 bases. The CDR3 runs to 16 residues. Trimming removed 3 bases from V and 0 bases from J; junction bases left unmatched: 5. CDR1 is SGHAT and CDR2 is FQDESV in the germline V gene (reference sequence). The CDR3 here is CASSFDRASSYNEQFF. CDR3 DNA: TGTGCCAGCAGCTTCGACAGGGCCAGCTCCTACAATGAGCAGTTCTTC.

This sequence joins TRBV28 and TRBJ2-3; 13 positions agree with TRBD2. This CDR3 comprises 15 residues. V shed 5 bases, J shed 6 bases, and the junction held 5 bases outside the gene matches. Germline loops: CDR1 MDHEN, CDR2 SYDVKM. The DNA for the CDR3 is TGTGCCAGCAGTACTAGCGGGAGGGCAGCGGATACGCAGTATTTT. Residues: CASSTSGRAADTQYF.

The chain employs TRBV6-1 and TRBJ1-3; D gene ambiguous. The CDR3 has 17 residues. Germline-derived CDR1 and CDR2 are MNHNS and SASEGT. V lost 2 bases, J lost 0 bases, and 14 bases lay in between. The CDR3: CASSENPTVGSGNTIYF. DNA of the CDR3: TGTGCCAGCAGTGAAAATCCTACAGTGGGCTCTGGAAACACCATATATTTT.

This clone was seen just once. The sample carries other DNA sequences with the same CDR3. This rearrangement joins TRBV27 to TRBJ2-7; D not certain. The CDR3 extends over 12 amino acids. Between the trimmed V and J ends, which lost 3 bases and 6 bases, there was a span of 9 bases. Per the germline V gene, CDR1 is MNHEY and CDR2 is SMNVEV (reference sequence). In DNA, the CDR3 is TGTGCCAGCAGTTTCCGGGTAGGCGAGCAGTACTTC. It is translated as CASSFRVGEQYF.

The CDR3 protein is CASSLFAITTHSYGYTF. The DNA for the CDR3 is TGTGCCAGCAGCTTATTTGCCATTACAACACACAGCTATGGCTACACCTTC. The chain links TRBV7-2 to TRBJ1-2; D is unresolved. V was trimmed by 2 bases and J by 4 bases, leaving 20 bases between them. The V gene's germline CDR1 is SGHTA and CDR2 FQGNSA. There are 17 residues in the CDR3.

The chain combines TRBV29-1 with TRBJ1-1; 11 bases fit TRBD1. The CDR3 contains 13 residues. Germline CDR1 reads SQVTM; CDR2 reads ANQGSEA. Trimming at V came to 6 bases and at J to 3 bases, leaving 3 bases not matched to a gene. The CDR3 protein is CSVGTGGDTEAFF. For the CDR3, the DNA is TGCAGCGTAGGGACAGGGGGAGACACTGAAGCTTTCTTT.

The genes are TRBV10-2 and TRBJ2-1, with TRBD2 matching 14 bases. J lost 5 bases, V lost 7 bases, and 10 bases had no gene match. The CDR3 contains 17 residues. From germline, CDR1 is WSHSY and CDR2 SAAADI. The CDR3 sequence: CASKGTSGSLINNEQFF. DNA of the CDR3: TGCGCCAGCAAAGGGACTAGCGGGAGCTTGATCAACAATGAGCAGTTCTTC.

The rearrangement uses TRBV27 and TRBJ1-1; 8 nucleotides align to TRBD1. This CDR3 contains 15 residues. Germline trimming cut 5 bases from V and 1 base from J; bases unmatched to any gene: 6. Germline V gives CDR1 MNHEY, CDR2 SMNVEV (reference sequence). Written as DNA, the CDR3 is TGTGCCAGCAGTCCGACGACAGGGGCGAACACTGAAGCTTTCTTT. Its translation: CASSPTTGANTEAFF.

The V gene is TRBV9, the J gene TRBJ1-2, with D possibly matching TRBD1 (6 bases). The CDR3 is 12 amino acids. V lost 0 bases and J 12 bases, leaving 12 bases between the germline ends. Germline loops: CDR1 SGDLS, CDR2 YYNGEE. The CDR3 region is CASSVARGGHTF. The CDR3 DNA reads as TGTGCCAGCAGCGTAGCTCGAGGGGGTCACACCTTC.

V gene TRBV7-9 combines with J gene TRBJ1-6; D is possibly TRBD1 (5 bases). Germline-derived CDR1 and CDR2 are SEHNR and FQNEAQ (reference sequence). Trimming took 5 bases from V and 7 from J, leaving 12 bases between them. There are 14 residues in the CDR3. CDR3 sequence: CASSRGGGNSPLHF. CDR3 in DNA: TGTGCCAGCAGCCGGGGCGGAGGGAATTCACCCCTCCACTTT.

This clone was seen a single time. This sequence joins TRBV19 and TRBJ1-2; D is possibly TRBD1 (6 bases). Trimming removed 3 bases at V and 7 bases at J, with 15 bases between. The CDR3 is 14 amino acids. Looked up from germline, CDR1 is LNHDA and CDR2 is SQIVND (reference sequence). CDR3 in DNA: TGTGCCAGTAGTATTCGGCAGGGGAGAGGTGGCTACACCTTC. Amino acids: CASSIRQGRGGYTF. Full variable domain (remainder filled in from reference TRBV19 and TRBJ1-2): DGGITQSPKYLFRKEGQNVTLSCEQNLNHDAMYWYRQDPGQGLRLIYYSQIVNDFQKGDIAEGYSVSREKKESFPLTVTSAQKNPTAFYLCASSIRQGRGGYTFGSGTRLTVV.

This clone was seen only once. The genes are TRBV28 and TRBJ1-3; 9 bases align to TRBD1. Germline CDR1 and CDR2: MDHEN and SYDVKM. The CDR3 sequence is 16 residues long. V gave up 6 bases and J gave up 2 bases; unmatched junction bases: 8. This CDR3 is CASSPGTGKAGNTIYF. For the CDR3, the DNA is TGTGCCAGCAGCCCGGGGACAGGGAAGGCTGGAAACACCATATATTTT.

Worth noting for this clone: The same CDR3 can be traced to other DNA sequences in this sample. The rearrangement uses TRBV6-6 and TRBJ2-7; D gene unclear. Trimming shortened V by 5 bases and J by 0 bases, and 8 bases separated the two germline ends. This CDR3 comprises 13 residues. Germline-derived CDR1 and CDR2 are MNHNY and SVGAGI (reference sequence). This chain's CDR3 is CASSTGGSYEQYF. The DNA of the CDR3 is TGTGCCAGCAGTACCGGTGGCTCCTACGAGCAGTACTTC.

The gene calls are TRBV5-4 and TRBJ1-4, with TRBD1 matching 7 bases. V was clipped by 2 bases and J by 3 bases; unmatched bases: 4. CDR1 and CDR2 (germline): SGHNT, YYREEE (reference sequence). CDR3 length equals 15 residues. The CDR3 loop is CASSLRQGANEKLFF. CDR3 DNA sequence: TGTGCCAGCAGCTTAAGACAGGGAGCTAATGAAAAACTGTTTTTT.

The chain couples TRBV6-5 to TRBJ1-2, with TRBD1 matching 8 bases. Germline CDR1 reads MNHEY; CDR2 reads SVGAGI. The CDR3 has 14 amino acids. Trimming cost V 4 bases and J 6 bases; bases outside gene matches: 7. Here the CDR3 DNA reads TGTGCCAGCAGTTCGAGACAGGGGCGGGATGGCTACACCTTC. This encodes CASSSRQGRDGYTF.

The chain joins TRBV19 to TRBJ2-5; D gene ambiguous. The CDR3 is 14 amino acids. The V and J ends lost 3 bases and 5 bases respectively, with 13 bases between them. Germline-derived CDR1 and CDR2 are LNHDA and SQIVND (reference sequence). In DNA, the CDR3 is TGTGCCAGTAGTATCAGATCCGGGCTGGAGACCCAGTACTTC. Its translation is CASSIRSGLETQYF. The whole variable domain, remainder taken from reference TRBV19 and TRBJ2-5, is DGGITQSPKYLFRKEGQNVTLSCEQNLNHDAMYWYRQDPGQGLRLIYYSQIVNDFQKGDIAEGYSVSREKKESFPLTVTSAQKNPTAFYLCASSIRSGLETQYFGPGTRLLVL.

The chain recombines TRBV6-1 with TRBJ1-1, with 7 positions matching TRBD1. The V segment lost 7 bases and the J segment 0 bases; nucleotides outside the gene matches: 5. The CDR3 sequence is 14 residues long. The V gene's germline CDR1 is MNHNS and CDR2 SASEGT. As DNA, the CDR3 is TGTGCCAGCACCGGGACAGCAATGAACACTGAAGCTTTCTTT. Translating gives CASTGTAMNTEAFF.

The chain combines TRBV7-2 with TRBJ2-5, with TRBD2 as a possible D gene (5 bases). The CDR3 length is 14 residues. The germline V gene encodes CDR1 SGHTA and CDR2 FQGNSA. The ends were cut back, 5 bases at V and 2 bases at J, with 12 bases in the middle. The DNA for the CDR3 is TGTGCCAGCAGCACTACTAGGGCTCAAGAGACCCAGTACTTC. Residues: CASSTTRAQETQYF.

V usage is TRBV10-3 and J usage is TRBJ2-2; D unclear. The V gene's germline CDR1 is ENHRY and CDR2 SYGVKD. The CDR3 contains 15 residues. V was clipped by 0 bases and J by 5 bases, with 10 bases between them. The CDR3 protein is CAISESLTLTGELFF. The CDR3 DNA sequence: TGTGCCATCAGTGAGTCGCTGACCTTAACCGGGGAGCTGTTTTTT.

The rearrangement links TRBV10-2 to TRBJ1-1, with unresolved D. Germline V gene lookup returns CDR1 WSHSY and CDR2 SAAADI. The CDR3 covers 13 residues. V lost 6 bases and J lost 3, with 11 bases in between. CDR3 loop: CASRKKADTEAFF. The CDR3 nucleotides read TGCGCCAGCAGGAAAAAAGCTGACACTGAAGCTTTCTTT.

In nucleotides, the CDR3 is TGTGCCAGCAGGTTCACAGGCGGTGGGGCCAACGTCCTGACTTTC. Amino acid sequence: CASRFTGGGANVLTF. The V and J genes are TRBV6-6 and TRBJ2-6; D is perhaps TRBD1 (5 bases). The CDR3 has 15 residues. Germline CDR1 is MNHNY and CDR2 is SVGAGI (reference sequence). V lost 6 bases, J lost 3 bases, and 12 bases lay in between.

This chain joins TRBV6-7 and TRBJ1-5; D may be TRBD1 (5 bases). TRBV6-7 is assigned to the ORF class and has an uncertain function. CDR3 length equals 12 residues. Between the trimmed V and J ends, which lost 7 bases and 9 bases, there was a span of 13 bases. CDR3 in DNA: TGTGCCAGCACAGCGGGGCAGTCGCCCCAGCATTTT. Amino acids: CASTAGQSPQHF.

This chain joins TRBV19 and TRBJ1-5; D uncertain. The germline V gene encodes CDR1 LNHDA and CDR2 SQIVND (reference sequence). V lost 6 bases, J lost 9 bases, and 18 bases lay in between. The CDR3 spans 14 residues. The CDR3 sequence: CASSIRTGLGPQHF. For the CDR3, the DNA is TGTGCCAGTAGCATCCGGACCGGGCTTGGGCCCCAGCATTTT.

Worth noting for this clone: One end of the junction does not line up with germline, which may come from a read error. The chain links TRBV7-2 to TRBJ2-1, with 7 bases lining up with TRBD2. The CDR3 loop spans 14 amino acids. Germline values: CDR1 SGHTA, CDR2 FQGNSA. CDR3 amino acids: CASSLAAVKGEQFF. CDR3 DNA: TGTGCCAGCAGCCTAGCGGCTGTTAAAGGTGAGCAGTTCTTC.

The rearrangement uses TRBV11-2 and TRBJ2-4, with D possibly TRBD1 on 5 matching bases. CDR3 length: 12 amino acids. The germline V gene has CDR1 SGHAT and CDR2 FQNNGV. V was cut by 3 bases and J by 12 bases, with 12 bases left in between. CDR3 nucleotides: TGTGCCAGCAGCTTCCAGGGTCGGACTCAGTACTTC. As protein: CASSFQGRTQYF.

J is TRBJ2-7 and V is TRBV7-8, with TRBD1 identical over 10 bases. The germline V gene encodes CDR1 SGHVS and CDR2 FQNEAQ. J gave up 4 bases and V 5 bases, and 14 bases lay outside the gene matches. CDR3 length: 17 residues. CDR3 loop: CASSGPFPGQGTYEQYF. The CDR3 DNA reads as TGTGCCAGCAGCGGACCTTTTCCGGGACAGGGGACTTACGAGCAGTACTTC.